This TCR beta chain was recorded in a study of cytomegalovirus exposure and HLA in healthy donors. General study findings and limits: An assumption of roughly uniform sequencing depth across donors underlay the presence/absence analyses. Later analysis identified a missense DCLRE1C variant that was linked to TCR beta V- and J-gene trimming. Some highly shared sequence variants likely arose as a pipeline artifact. Most TCR beta V segments were productive about 87% or about 30% of the time in an earlier analysis.

As to this clone: Its specificity is unknown.

The CDR3 contains 15 residues. The J segment lost 7 bases and the V segment lost 4 bases, leaving 13 bases of the junction unmatched. The germline CDR1 and CDR2 sequences are SGDLS and YYNGEE. The PCR was carried out with 60 Vbeta primers and 13 Jbeta primers. Only in-frame clones appear in the TCRdb table, and some are missing; sequencing was by immunoSEQ multiplex PCR. The data show over 90,000 clones, about 70% seen once. The clonotype originates from a woman in her seventies in good health and CMV-seropositive. Sequencing was performed on PBMCs. This rearrangement joins TRBV9 to TRBJ2-7; 8 bases are shared with TRBD2. The CDR3 here is CASSYRSGTSEEQYF. CDR3 in DNA: TGTGCCAGCAGCTATCGATCCGGGACTAGTGAAGAGCAGTACTTC. The full variable domain, rest sourced from reference TRBV9 and TRBJ2-7, is DSGVTQTPKHLITATGQRVTLRCSPRSGDLSVYWYQQSLDQGLQFLIQYYNGEERAKGNILERFSAQQFPDLHSELNLSSLELGDSALYFCASSYRSGTSEEQYFGPGTRLTVT.